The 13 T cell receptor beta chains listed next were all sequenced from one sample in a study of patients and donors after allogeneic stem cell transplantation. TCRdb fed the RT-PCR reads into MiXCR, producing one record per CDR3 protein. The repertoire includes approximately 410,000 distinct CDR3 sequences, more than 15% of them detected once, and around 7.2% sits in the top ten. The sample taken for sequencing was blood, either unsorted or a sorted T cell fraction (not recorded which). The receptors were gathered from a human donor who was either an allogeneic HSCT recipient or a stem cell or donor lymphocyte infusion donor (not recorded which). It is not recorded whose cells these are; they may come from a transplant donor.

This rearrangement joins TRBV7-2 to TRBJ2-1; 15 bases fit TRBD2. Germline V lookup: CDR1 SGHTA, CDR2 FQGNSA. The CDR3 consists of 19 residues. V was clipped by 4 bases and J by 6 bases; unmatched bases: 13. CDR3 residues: CASSSAGLAGGTILNEQFF. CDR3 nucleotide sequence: TGTGCCAGCAGCTCAGCAGGACTAGCGGGAGGGACTATTCTCAATGAGCAGTTCTTC.

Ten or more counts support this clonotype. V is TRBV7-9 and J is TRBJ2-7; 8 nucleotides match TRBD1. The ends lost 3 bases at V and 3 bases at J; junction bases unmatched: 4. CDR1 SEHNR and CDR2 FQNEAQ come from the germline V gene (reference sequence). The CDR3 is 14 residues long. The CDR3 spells CASSFGTGYYEQYF. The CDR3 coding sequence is TGTGCCAGCAGCTTCGGGACAGGTTACTACGAGCAGTACTTC. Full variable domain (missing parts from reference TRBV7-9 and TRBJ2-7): DTGVSQNPRHKITKRGQNVTFRCDPISEHNRLYWYRQTLGQGPEFLTYFQNEAQLEKSRLLSDRFSAERPKGSFSTLEIQRTEQGDSAMYLCASSFGTGYYEQYFGPGTRLTVT.

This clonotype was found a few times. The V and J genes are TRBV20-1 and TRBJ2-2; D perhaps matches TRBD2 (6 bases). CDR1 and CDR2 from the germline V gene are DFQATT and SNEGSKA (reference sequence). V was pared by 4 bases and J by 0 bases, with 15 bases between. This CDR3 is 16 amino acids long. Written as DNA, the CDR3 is TGCAGTGCTACCGATAGGGCGGGACCGAACACCGGGGAGCTGTTTTTT. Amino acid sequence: CSATDRAGPNTGELFF.

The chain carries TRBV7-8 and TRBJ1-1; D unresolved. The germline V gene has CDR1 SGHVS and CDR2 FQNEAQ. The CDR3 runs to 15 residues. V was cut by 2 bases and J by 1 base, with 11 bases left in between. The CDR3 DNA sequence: TGTGCCAGCAGCTTAAGGCGGATTCGGAACACTGAAGCTTTCTTT. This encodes CASSLRRIRNTEAFF.

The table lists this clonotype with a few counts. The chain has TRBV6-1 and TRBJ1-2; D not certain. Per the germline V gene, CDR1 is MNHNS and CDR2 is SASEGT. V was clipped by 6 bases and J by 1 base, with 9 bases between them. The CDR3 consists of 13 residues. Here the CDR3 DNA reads TGTGCCAGCAGCTGGGCACGTAACTATGGCTACACCTTC. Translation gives CASSWARNYGYTF.

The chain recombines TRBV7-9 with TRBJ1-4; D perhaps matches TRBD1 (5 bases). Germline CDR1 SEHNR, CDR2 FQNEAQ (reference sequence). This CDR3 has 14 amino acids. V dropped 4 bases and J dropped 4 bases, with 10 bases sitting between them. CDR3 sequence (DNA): TGTGCCAGCAGCTCCAGGGCCCTTAATGAAAAACTGTTTTTT. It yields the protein CASSSRALNEKLFF.

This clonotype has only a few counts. In DNA form, the CDR3 reads TGCAGTGCTATCCGGGACACCTACACCGGGGAGCTGTTTTTT. Amino acid sequence: CSAIRDTYTGELFF. This chain connects TRBV20-1 to TRBJ2-2, with TRBD1 as a possible D gene (6 bases). Germline CDR1 DFQATT, CDR2 SNEGSKA (reference sequence). CDR3 length: 14 residues. The V end was cut by 4 bases, the J end by 3 bases, with 12 bases between.

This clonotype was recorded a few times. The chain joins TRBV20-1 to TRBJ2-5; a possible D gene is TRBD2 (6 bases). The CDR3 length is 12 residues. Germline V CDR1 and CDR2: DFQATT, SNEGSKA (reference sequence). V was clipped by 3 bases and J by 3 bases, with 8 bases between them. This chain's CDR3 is CSASGGEETQYF. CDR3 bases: TGCAGTGCTAGTGGAGGGGAAGAGACCCAGTACTTC.

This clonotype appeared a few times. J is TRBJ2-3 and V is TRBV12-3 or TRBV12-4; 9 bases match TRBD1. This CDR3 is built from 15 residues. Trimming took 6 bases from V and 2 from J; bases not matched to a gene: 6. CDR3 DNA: TGTGCCAGCAGAGATACAGGGGGCCCCACAGATACGCAGTATTTT. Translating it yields CASRDTGGPTDTQYF.

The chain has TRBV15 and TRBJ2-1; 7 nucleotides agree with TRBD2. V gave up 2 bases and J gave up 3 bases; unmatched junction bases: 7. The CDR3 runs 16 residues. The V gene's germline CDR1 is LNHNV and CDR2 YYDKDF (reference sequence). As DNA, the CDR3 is TGTGCCACCAGCAGAAACACACTAGCGAACTACAATGAGCAGTTCTTC. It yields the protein CATSRNTLANYNEQFF.

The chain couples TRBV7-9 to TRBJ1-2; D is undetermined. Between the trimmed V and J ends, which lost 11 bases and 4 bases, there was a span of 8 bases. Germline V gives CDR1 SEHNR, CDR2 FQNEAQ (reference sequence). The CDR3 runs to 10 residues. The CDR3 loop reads CAGCCYGYTF. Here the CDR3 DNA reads TGTGCCGGATGCTGCTATGGCTACACCTTC.

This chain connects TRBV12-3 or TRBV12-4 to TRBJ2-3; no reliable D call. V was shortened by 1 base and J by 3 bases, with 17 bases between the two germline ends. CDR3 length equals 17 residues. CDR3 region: CASSLEPGPKMTDTQYF. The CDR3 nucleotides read TGTGCCAGCAGTTTAGAACCGGGTCCCAAGATGACAGATACGCAGTATTTT.

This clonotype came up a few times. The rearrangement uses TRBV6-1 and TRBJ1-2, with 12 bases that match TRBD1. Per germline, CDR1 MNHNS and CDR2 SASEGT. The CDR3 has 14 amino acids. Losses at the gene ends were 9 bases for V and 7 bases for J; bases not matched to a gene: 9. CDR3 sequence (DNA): TGTGCCAGTAACTCGGGACAGGGGGCATCTGGCTACACCTTC. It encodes CASNSGQGASGYTF.